The source of this T cell receptor (beta chain) is a study of blood T cell repertoires in COVID-19. The wider study: Sites in the United States, Italy and Spain provided acute and convalescent COVID-19 samples. In each case, the material was cDNA or gDNA derived from T cells, B-cell-depleted T cells, or PBMCs.

Trimming cost V 0 bases and J 3 bases; bases outside gene matches: 4. Germline assignment: CDR1 LGHDT and CDR2 YNNKEL (reference sequence). The CDR3 consists of 15 residues. The data were produced by immunoSEQ multiplex PCR, yet TCRdb's version contains in-frame clones alone and is incomplete. The table has around 250,000 clones, around 90% seen once; the top ten hold around 3.1%. The receptor comes from a woman aged 40 to 49 who had been exposed to COVID-19. The chain uses TRBV3-1 (or the pseudogene TRBV3-2) and TRBJ2-5; 7 bases fit TRBD2. Input material: PBMCs or T cells enriched from blood (not recorded which). The DNA for the CDR3 is TGTGCCAGCAGCCAAGAGTGGCTAGCGGAAGAGACCCAGTACTTC. Translation gives CASSQEWLAEETQYF.